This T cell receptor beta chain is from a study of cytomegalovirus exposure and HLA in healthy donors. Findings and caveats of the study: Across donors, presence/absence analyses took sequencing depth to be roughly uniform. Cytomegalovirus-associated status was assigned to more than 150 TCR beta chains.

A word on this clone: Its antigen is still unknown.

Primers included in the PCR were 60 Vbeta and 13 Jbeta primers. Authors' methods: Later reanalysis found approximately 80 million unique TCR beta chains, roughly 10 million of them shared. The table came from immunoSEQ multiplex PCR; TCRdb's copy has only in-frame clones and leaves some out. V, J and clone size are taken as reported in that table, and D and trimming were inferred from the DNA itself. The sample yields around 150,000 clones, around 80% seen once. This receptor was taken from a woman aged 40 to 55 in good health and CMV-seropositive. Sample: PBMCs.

The CDR3 sequence: CASSIGGSGRAVGELFF. CDR3 nucleotide sequence: TGTGCCAGTAGTATAGGTGGTAGCGGGAGGGCCGTGGGGGAGCTGTTTTTT. This chain uses TRBV19 with TRBJ2-2; 11 bases agree with TRBD2. V lost 1 base, J lost 8 bases, and 9 bases stayed unmatched. Germline values: CDR1 LNHDA, CDR2 SQIVND (reference sequence). The CDR3 length is 17 residues.